The next 31 T cell receptor beta chains were all read from a single sample in a study of identical twins. TCRdb redid the calling of the 5' RACE reads with MiXCR, one entry per CDR3 protein. The sample lists approximately 1.8 million distinct CDR3 sequences, about 30% occurring once. Specimen: cord blood. The receptors shown here come from a newborn girl in good health.

This clonotype was observed a handful of times. This chain uses TRBV7-9 with TRBJ2-3; D possibly uses TRBD1 or TRBD2 (5 bases each). CDR3 length: 14 amino acids. Deletions cut 5 bases from V and 4 bases from J, with 13 bases between. Germline V CDR1 and CDR2: SEHNR, FQNEAQ (reference sequence). CDR3 nucleotide sequence: TGTGCCAGCAGCCTCCAAGGGGAGCCAGATACGCAGTATTTT. Translation: CASSLQGEPDTQYF. The full variable domain, with the rest looked up from reference TRBV7-9 and TRBJ2-3, is DTGVSQNPRHKITKRGQNVTFRCDPISEHNRLYWYRQTLGQGPEFLTYFQNEAQLEKSRLLSDRFSAERPKGSFSTLEIQRTEQGDSAMYLCASSLQGEPDTQYFGPGTRLTVL.

The chain combines TRBV7-9 with TRBJ2-1; weak D call: TRBD1 (5 bases). This CDR3 has 13 residues. The germline CDR1 and CDR2 sequences are SEHNR and FQNEAQ (reference sequence). Trimming removed 5 bases at V and 9 bases at J, with 14 bases between. The CDR3 is CASSLGNRSEQFF. The CDR3 coding sequence is TGTGCCAGCAGCCTTGGGAACAGGAGTGAGCAGTTCTTC.

The chain employs TRBV27 and TRBJ2-3; D call uncertain. CDR3 length: 17 amino acids. V lost 6 bases and J 0 bases, leaving 19 bases between the germline ends. The V gene's germline CDR1 is MNHEY and CDR2 SMNVEV (reference sequence). The chain's CDR3 is CASRQRPWQTSTDTQYF. The CDR3 region has the DNA TGTGCCAGCAGGCAAAGGCCCTGGCAGACTAGCACAGATACGCAGTATTTT.

This clonotype was picked up a small number of times. The rearrangement uses TRBV9 and TRBJ1-2; a possible D gene is TRBD1 (5 bases). The germline V and J ends were trimmed by 0 bases and 6 bases, with 12 bases remaining between them. The CDR3 length is 14 residues. Germline lookup yields CDR1 SGDLS and CDR2 YYNGEE. CDR3 amino acids: CASSVGGDYNGYTF. The CDR3, as DNA: TGTGCCAGCAGCGTAGGCGGGGACTATAATGGCTACACCTTC.

The rearrangement uses TRBV7-2 and TRBJ2-3; TRBD2 matches at 7 bases. Germline CDR1 is SGHTA and CDR2 is FQGNSA. V shed 5 bases and J 4 bases; nucleotides not matched to a gene: 12. This CDR3 is built from 16 residues. Here the CDR3 DNA reads TGTGCCAGCAGCCCAGGACTAGACCTCATTTCAGATACGCAGTATTTT. Amino acid sequence: CASSPGLDLISDTQYF.

In regard to this clonotype: The junction differs from germline at one of its ends, possibly a read error. V and J are TRBV6-5 and TRBJ2-7, with 14 positions matching TRBD2. Matching the DNA end better, TRBJ2-5 makes the J call doubtful. Germline assignment: CDR1 MNHEY and CDR2 SVGAGI. There are 16 residues in the CDR3. Here the CDR3 DNA reads TGTGCCTGCAGTTACGGGACTAGCGGGAGTGGGGAGACCCAGTACTTC. Residues: CACSYGTSGSGETQYF.

The table lists this clonotype with a few counts. The chain is built from TRBV20-1 and TRBJ2-3; 10 bases line up with TRBD2. From germline, CDR1 is DFQATT and CDR2 SNEGSKA (reference sequence). This CDR3 contains 19 residues. V trimming: 3 bases; J trimming: 2 bases; junction bases outside the gene matches: 17. This CDR3 reads CSASSTTGYTSGTTDTQYF. The CDR3 nucleotides read TGCAGTGCTAGTTCGACCACCGGGTACACTAGCGGGACCACAGATACGCAGTATTTT.

V usage is TRBV21-1 and J usage is TRBJ1-5; the tabulated D call, TRBD1, remains unverified against the DNA. TRBV21-1 is labeled a pseudogene. The CDR3 covers 18 residues. CDR3 DNA: TGTGCCAGCAGCAAAGCCGGTATCTCCCAGGGGGCGCGGCAGCCCCAGCATTTT. Residues: CASSKAGISQGARQPQHF.

A single count supports this clonotype. A read error may be the cause here, since a much bigger clone is one base away. The V and J genes are TRBV11-2 and TRBJ2-1; D remains ambiguous. The length of the CDR3 is 16 residues. Germline V gene lookup returns CDR1 SGHAT and CDR2 FQNNGV. The CDR3 region has the DNA TGTGCCAGCAGCTTAGTTGTAGCACGGCCCCTAAATGAGCGGTTCTTC. It codes for CASSLVVARPLNERFF.

The chain employs TRBV28 and TRBJ2-1; either TRBD1 or TRBD2 may fit D (5 bases each). This CDR3 is built from 14 residues. Trimming took 8 bases from V and 10 from J, leaving 21 bases between them. The germline V gene encodes CDR1 MDHEN and CDR2 SYDVKM. CDR3 sequence (DNA): TGTGCCAGCCACAGTCCTTCGGGGCTCGGCGAGCAGTTCTTC. Its translation: CASHSPSGLGEQFF.

This rearrangement joins TRBV29-1 to TRBJ2-2; TRBD1 matches at 11 bases. There are 14 residues in the CDR3. V trimming: 6 bases; J trimming: 5 bases; junction bases outside the gene matches: 5. The germline V gene encodes CDR1 SQVTM and CDR2 ANQGSEA. The CDR3 loop is CSVQGQGATGELFF. The CDR3 nucleotides are TGCAGCGTACAAGGACAGGGGGCAACCGGGGAGCTGTTTTTT.

The chain links TRBV6-1 to TRBJ2-1; 12 bases fit TRBD2. J gave up 10 bases and V 6 bases, and 13 bases lay outside the gene matches. In germline, CDR1 is MNHNS, CDR2 SASEGT. There are 16 residues in the CDR3. DNA of the CDR3: TGTGCCAGCAGCCAACTGGTGACTAGCGGGAGCTACGAGCAGTTCTTC. This translates into CASSQLVTSGSYEQFF.

The chain has TRBV20-1 and TRBJ2-3; D call uncertain. Germline CDR1 DFQATT, CDR2 SNEGSKA (reference sequence). Between the trimmed V and J ends, which lost 3 bases and 0 bases, there was a span of 10 bases. The CDR3 has 14 amino acids. The CDR3: CSASLRASTDTQYF. The DNA of the CDR3 is TGCAGTGCTAGTCTCCGGGCTAGCACAGATACGCAGTATTTT.

This clonotype was picked up a small number of times. The rearrangement joins TRBV28 to TRBJ2-3; 10 bases line up with TRBD2. This CDR3 spans 15 amino acids. Losses at the gene ends were 6 bases for V and 7 bases for J; bases not matched to a gene: 10. CDR1 and CDR2 (germline): MDHEN, SYDVKM. Here the CDR3 DNA reads TGTGCCAGCAGCTCGAGCGGGAGGGCCGCTTATACGCAGTATTTT. It is translated as CASSSSGRAAYTQYF.

In its sample, this clonotype was seen a few times. This rearrangement joins TRBV28 to TRBJ1-4, with no clear D. CDR3 length: 13 amino acids. V was pared by 5 bases and J by 13 bases, with 17 bases between. Per germline, CDR1 MDHEN and CDR2 SYDVKM. The CDR3 sequence is CASSVTLRGGLFF. For the CDR3, the DNA is TGTGCCAGCAGTGTAACCCTCAGAGGCGGACTGTTTTTT. Based on the CDR3 plus reference TRBV28 and TRBJ1-4, the full variable domain is DVKVTQSSRYLVKRTGEKVFLECVQDMDHENMFWYRQDPGLGLRLIYFSYDVKMKEKGDIPEGYSVSREKKERFSLILESASTNQTSMYLCASSVTLRGGLFFGSGTQLSVL.

In this sample, this clonotype turned up a few times. The chain joins TRBV20-1 to TRBJ1-4; D is ambiguous. Looked up from germline, CDR1 is DFQATT and CDR2 is SNEGSKA (reference sequence). The CDR3 covers 13 residues. Between the trimmed V and J ends, which lost 3 bases and 8 bases, there was a span of 13 bases. The CDR3 reads CSARSGRGEKLFF. CDR3 bases: TGCAGTGCTAGGTCCGGACGAGGGGAAAAACTGTTTTTT.

This clonotype was observed many times. The rearrangement links TRBV10-3 to TRBJ2-1; D may be TRBD1 or TRBD2 (5 bases each). The germline gives CDR1 ENHRY, CDR2 SYGVKD. V shed 8 bases and J shed 6 bases, with 26 bases lying between them. The CDR3 runs to 17 residues. CDR3 coding DNA: TGTGCCATCGGAAACCGGGACGGCATTCCCCTCCCCAATGAGCAGTTCTTC. The encoded protein is CAIGNRDGIPLPNEQFF.

The CDR3 bases are TGTGCCAGCAGCCCAGGGGGACCTAGCGGGGTGGCCAAAAACATTCAGTACTTC. Translated: CASSPGGPSGVAKNIQYF. This chain links TRBV7-8 with TRBJ2-4; 9 bases match TRBD2. Per germline, CDR1 SGHVS and CDR2 FQNEAQ. The ends lost 5 bases at V and 1 base at J; junction bases unmatched: 12. This CDR3 is 18 amino acids long.

The chain has TRBV7-6 and TRBJ2-3; D tentatively fits TRBD1 or TRBD2 (5 bases each). The V gene's germline CDR1 is SGHVS and CDR2 FNYEAQ. This CDR3 has 16 residues. The V end was cut by 0 bases, the J end by 1 base, with 11 bases between. Here the CDR3 DNA reads TGTGCCAGCAGCTTAGCGTGGCAGGGACGCACAGATACGCAGTATTTT. This translates into CASSLAWQGRTDTQYF.

This chain links TRBV12-3 or TRBV12-4 with TRBJ2-1; unclear D gene. The length of the CDR3 is 15 residues. The V end was cut by 3 bases, the J end by 3 bases, with 12 bases between. The DNA of the CDR3 is TGTGCCAGCAGTTTGGCCCTTTCCCACTACAATGAGCAGTTCTTC. Translating it yields CASSLALSHYNEQFF.

The J gene is TRBJ1-6, the V gene TRBV5-1; D gene unclear. The CDR3 loop spans 13 amino acids. The ends were cut back, 0 bases at V and 5 bases at J, with 3 bases in the middle. Germline assignment: CDR1 SGHRS and CDR2 YFSETQ. In nucleotides, the CDR3 is TGCGCCAGCAGCTTGGACCATAATTCACCCCTCCACTTT. Translation: CASSLDHNSPLHF.

The table lists this clonotype with a few counts. V is TRBV4-2 and J is TRBJ2-1; 7 nucleotides agree with TRBD2. The CDR3 sequence is 15 residues long. The germline V gene has CDR1 LGHNA and CDR2 YNFKEQ. V was pared by 6 bases and J by 10 bases, with 15 bases of the junction left unmatched. CDR3 sequence reads: CASRPLGGASLEQFF. As DNA, the CDR3 is TGTGCCAGCAGACCTTTGGGAGGGGCCTCGCTCGAGCAGTTCTTC.

The chain links TRBV20-1 to TRBJ2-7; D might be TRBD2 (7 bases). CDR3 length equals 15 residues. Germline assignment: CDR1 DFQATT and CDR2 SNEGSKA (reference sequence). The V gene lost 2 bases and the J gene lost 0 bases, with 14 bases spanning the gap. Written as DNA, the CDR3 is TGCAGTGCTAGAAGGGGGGGGGGTAGCTCCTACGAGCAGTACTTC. The encoded protein is CSARRGGGSSYEQYF.

V is TRBV20-1 and J is TRBJ2-1, with TRBD2 as a possible D gene (6 bases). The CDR3 is made up of 13 amino acids. CDR1 is DFQATT and CDR2 is SNEGSKA in the germline V gene (reference sequence). The CDR3 loop is CRSGGGPYNEQFF. For the CDR3, the DNA is TGCCGGAGTGGCGGAGGGCCCTACAATGAGCAGTTCTTC.

The CDR3 nucleotides read TGCAGTGCTAGTACGGACAGGGGCTACAATGAGCAGTTCTTC. Translating it yields CSASTDRGYNEQFF. V gene TRBV20-1 combines with J gene TRBJ2-1; 9 nucleotides match TRBD1. CDR1 and CDR2 from the germline V gene are DFQATT and SNEGSKA (reference sequence). V lost 3 bases and J lost 3; bases outside the gene matches: 3. The CDR3 consists of 14 residues.

This rearrangement joins TRBV20-1 to TRBJ2-1; 11 nucleotides align to TRBD2. The CDR3 spans 15 residues. The germline CDR1 and CDR2 sequences are DFQATT and SNEGSKA (reference sequence). Trimming at V came to 5 bases and at J to 6 bases, leaving 9 bases not matched to a gene. CDR3 region: CSAHRSGRALNEQFF. As DNA, the CDR3 is TGCAGTGCTCACCGTAGCGGGAGGGCCCTCAATGAGCAGTTCTTC.

This clonotype was detected only a few times. CDR3 loop: CASSLAGAYNSPLHF. The CDR3 DNA reads as TGTGCCAGCAGCTTAGCTGGGGCCTATAATTCACCCCTCCACTTT. The chain joins TRBV7-9 to TRBJ1-6; D is unresolved. Germline V gives CDR1 SEHNR, CDR2 FQNEAQ (reference sequence). The V and J ends lost 0 bases and 2 bases respectively, with 5 bases between them. This CDR3 is built from 15 residues.

V and J are TRBV27 and TRBJ2-3; D might be TRBD2 (6 bases). The germline gives CDR1 MNHEY, CDR2 SMNVEV (reference sequence). The V and J ends lost 5 bases and 0 bases respectively, with 12 bases between them. CDR3 size: 15 residues. The CDR3 loop is CASSSGRSSTDTQYF. The DNA for the CDR3 is TGTGCCAGCAGTAGCGGGCGGAGTAGCACAGATACGCAGTATTTT.

The rearrangement uses TRBV5-5 and TRBJ2-7; D remains unclear. CDR3 length: 15 residues. Per germline, CDR1 SGHKS and CDR2 YYEKEE (reference sequence). V was cut by 2 bases and J by 3 bases, with 15 bases left in between. The CDR3 here is CASSFTEVWGYEQYF. CDR3 sequence (DNA): TGTGCCAGCAGCTTCACGGAAGTATGGGGCTACGAGCAGTACTTC.

This clonotype appeared many times. The chain couples TRBV27 to TRBJ2-7; a weak D match, TRBD1 (5 bases). The CDR3 is 14 residues long. Germline CDR1 is MNHEY and CDR2 is SMNVEV (reference sequence). Trimming removed 4 bases at V and 4 bases at J, with 14 bases between. CDR3: CASSSRRRVYEQYF. The CDR3 bases are TGTGCCAGCAGTTCCCGCCGCAGGGTTTACGAGCAGTACTTC.

This chain joins TRBV28 and TRBJ2-7, with a tentative D call TRBD1 (6 bases). This CDR3 is built from 17 residues. Trimming stripped 2 bases from V and 2 bases from J, with 19 bases between. Looked up from germline, CDR1 is MDHEN and CDR2 is SYDVKM. This CDR3 reads CASSLPPGDPDTYEQYF. For the CDR3, the DNA is TGTGCCAGCAGTTTACCCCCAGGGGACCCAGATACCTACGAGCAGTACTTC.